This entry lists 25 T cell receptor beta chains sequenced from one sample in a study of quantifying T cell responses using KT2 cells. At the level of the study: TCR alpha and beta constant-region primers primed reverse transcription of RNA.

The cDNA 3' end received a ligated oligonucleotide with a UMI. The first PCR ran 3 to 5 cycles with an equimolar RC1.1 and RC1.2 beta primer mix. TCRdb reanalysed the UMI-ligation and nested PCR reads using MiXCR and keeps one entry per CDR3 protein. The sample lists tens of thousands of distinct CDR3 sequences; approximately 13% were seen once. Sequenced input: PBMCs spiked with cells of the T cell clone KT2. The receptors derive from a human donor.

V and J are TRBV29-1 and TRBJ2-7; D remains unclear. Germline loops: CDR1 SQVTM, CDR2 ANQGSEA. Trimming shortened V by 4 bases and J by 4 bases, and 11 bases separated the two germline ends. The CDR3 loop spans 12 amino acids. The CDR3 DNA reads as TGCAGCGTTGGGTCGGCCGAATACGAGCAGTACTTC. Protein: CSVGSAEYEQYF.

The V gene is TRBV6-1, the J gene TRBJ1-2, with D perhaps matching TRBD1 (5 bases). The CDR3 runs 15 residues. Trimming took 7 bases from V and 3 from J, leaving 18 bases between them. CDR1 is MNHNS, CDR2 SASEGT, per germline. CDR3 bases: TGTGCCAGCACACAAAAGAGGGGACGTGACTATGGCTACACCTTC. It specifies CASTQKRGRDYGYTF.

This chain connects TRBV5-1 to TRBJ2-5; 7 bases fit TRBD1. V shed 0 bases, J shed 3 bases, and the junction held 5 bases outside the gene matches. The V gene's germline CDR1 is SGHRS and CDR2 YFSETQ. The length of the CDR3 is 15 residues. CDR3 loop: CASSLGAGGKETQYF. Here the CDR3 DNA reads TGCGCCAGCAGCTTGGGGGCAGGGGGTAAAGAGACCCAGTACTTC.

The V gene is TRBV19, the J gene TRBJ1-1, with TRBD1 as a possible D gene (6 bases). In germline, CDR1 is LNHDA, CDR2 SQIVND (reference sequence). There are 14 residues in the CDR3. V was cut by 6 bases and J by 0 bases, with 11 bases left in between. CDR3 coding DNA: TGTGCCAGTAGAAAGGGACATTTGAACACTGAAGCTTTCTTT. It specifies CASRKGHLNTEAFF.

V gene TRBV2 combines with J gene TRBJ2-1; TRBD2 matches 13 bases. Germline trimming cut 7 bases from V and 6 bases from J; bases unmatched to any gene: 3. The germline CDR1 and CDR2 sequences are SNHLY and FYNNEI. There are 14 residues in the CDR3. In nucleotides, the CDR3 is TGTGCCAGCAAAGGGACTAGCGGGACCAATGAGCAGTTCTTC. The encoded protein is CASKGTSGTNEQFF.

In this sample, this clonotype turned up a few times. CDR3 in amino acids: CASSPGETQYF. The CDR3 DNA follows: TGTGCCAGCTCACCAGGAGAGACCCAGTACTTC. The chain joins TRBV18 to TRBJ2-5, with D unresolved. There are 11 residues in the CDR3. Germline values: CDR1 KGHSH, CDR2 LQKENI. Trimming removed 2 bases from V and 4 bases from J, with 2 bases in between.

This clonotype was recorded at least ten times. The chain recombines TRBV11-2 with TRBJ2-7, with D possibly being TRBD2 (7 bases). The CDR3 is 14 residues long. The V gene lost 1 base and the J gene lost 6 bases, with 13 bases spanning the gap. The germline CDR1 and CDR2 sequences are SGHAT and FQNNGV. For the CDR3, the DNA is TGTGCCAGCAGCTTAGCCTCCGCGGGGGCCGAGCAGTACTTC. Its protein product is CASSLASAGAEQYF.

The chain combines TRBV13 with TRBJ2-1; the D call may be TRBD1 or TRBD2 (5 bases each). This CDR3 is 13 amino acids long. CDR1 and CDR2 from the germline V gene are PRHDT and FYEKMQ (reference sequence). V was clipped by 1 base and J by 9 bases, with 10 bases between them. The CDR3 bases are TGTGCCAGCAGCTTAGTCAGGGCGGGTGAGCAGTTCTTC. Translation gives CASSLVRAGEQFF.

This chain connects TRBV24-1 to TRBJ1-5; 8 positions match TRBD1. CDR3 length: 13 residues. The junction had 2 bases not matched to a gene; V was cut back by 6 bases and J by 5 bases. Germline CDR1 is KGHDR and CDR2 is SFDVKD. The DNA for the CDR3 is TGTGCCACCAGTCCAGGGGGCCATCAGCCCCAGCATTTT. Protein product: CATSPGGHQPQHF.

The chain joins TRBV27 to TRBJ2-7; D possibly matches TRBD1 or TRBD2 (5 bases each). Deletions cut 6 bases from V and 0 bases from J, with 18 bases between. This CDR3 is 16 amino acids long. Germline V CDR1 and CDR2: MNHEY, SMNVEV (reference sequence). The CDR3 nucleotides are TGTGCCAGCAGGAGGGGTCGGGTTACAGACTCCTACGAGCAGTACTTC. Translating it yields CASRRGRVTDSYEQYF.

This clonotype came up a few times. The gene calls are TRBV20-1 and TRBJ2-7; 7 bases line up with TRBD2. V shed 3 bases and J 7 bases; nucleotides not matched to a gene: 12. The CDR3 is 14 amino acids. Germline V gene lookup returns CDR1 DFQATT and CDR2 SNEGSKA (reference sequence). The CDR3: CSASTAGDPREQYF. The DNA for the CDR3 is TGCAGTGCTAGTACCGCGGGAGACCCTAGGGAGCAGTACTTC.

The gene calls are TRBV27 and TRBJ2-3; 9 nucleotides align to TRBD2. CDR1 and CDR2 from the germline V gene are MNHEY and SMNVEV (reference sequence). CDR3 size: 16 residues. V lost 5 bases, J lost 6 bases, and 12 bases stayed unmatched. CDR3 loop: CASSMMSSGRKDTQYF. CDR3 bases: TGTGCCAGCAGTATGATGAGTAGCGGGAGAAAGGATACGCAGTATTTT.

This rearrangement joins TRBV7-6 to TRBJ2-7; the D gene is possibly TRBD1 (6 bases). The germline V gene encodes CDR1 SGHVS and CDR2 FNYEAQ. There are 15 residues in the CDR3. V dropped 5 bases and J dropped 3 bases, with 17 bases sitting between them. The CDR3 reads CASSPNRDGYYEQYF. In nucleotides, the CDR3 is TGTGCCAGCAGCCCGAACAGGGATGGGTACTACGAGCAGTACTTC.

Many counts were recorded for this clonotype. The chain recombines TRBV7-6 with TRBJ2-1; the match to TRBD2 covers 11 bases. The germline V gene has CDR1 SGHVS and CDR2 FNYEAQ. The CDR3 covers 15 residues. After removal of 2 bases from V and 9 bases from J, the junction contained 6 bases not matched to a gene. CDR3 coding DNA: TGTGCCAGCAGCTTACTACTAGCGGGAGCGGTTGAGCAGTTCTTC. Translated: CASSLLLAGAVEQFF.

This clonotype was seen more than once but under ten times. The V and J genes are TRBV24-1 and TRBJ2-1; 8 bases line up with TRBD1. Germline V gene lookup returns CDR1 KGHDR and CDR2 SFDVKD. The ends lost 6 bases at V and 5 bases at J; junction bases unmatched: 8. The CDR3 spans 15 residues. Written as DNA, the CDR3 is TGTGCCACCAGTATGCAGGGGGCGCGGAACAATGAGCAGTTCTTC. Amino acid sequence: CATSMQGARNNEQFF.

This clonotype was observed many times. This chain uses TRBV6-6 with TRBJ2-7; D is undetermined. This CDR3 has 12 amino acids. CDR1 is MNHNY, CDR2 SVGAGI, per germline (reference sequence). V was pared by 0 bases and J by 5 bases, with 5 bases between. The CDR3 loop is CASSYSRNEQYF. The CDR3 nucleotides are TGTGCCAGCAGTTACTCTCGGAACGAGCAGTACTTC.

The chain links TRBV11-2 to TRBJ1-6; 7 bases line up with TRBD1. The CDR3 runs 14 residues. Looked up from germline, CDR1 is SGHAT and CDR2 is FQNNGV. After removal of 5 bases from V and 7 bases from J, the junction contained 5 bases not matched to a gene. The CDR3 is CASSAGTANSPLHF. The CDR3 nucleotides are TGTGCCAGCAGCGCCGGGACAGCAAATTCACCCCTCCACTTT.

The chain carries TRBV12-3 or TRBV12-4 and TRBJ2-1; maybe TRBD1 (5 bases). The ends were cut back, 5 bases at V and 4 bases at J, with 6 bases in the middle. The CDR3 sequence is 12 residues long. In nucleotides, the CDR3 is TGTGCCAGCAGTCAGGGATACAATGAGCAGTTCTTC. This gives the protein CASSQGYNEQFF.

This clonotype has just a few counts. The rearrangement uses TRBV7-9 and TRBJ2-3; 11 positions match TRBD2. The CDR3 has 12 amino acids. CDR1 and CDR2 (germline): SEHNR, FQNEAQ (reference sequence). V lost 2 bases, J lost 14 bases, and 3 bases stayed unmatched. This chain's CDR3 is CASSLPSGRLYF. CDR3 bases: TGTGCCAGCAGCTTACCTAGCGGGAGGTTGTATTTT.

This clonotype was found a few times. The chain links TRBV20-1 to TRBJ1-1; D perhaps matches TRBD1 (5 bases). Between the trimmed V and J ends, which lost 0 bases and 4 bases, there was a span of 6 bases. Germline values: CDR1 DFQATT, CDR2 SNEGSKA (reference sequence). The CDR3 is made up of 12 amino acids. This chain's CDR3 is CSARDGGTEAFF. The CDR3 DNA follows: TGCAGTGCTAGAGATGGGGGCACTGAAGCTTTCTTT.

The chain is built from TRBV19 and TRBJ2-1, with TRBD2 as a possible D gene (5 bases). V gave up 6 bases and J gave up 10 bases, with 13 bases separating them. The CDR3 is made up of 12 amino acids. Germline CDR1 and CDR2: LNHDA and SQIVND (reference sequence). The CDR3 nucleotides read TGTGCCAGTAGACGACGGGGTGAGGAGCAGTTCTTC. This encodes CASRRRGEEQFF.

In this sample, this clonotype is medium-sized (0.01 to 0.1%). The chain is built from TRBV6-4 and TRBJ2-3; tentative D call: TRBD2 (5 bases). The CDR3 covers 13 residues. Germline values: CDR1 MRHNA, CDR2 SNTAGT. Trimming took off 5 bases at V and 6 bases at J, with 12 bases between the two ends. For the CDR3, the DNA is TGTGCCAGCAGTTCTCATGGGGAGGATACGCAGTATTTT. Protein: CASSSHGEDTQYF.

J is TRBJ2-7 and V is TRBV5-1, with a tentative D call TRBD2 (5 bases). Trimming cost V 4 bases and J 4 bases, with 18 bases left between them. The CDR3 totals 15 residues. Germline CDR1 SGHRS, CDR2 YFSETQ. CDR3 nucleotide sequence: TGCGCCAGCAGCCCCTACCCCGGGAATGGGTACGAGCAGTACTTC. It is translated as CASSPYPGNGYEQYF.

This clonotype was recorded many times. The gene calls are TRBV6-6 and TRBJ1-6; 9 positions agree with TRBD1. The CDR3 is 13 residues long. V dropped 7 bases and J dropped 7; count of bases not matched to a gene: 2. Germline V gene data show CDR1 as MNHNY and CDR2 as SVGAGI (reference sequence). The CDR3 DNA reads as TGTGCCAGCAAAGGACAGGGGAATTCACCCCTCCACTTT. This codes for CASKGQGNSPLHF.

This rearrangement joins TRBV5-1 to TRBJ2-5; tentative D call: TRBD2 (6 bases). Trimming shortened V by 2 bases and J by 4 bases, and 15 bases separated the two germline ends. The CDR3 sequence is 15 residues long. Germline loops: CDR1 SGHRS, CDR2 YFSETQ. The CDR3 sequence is CASSFNPGLGETQYF. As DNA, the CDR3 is TGCGCCAGCAGCTTTAATCCGGGACTTGGAGAGACCCAGTACTTC. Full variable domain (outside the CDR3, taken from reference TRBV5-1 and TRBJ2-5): KAGVTQTPRYLIKTRGQQVTLSCSPISGHRSVSWYQQTPGQGLQFLFEYFSETQRNKGNFPGRFSGRQFSNSRSEMNVSTLELGDSALYLCASSFNPGLGETQYFGPGTRLLVL.